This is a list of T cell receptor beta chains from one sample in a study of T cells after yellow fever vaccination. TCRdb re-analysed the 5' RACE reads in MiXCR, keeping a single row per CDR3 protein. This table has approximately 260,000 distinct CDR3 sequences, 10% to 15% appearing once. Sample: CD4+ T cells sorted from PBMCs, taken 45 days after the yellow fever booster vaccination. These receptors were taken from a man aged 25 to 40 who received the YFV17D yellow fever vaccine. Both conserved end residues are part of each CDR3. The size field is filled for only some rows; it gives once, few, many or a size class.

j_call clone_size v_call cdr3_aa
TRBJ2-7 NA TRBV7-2 CASSSYGTSSYEQYF
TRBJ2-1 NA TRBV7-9 CASSLGGTKYNEQFF
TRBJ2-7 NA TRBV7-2 CASSLMQDAYEQYF
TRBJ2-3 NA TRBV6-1 CASKSGSLVDTKYF
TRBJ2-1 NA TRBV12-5 CASGPGQGFDEQFF
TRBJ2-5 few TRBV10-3 CAISAPEETQYF
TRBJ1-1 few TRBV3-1 CASSPTYSGAEAFF
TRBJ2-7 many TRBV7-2 CASSLTGTGLHEQYF
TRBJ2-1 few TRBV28 CASSTPTRPNEQFF
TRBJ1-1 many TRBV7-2 CASSGRGGRFSEAFF
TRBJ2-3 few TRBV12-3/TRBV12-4 CASLGGVDTQYF
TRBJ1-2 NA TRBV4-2 CASSQELMDYGYTF
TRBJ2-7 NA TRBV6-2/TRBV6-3 CASSRSWSYEQYF
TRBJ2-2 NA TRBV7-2 CASSLDLPGELFF
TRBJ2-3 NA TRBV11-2 CASTPRTSGTDTQYF
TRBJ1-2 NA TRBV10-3 CACRESGADYGYTF
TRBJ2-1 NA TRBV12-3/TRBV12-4 CASSQNSGFHNEQFF